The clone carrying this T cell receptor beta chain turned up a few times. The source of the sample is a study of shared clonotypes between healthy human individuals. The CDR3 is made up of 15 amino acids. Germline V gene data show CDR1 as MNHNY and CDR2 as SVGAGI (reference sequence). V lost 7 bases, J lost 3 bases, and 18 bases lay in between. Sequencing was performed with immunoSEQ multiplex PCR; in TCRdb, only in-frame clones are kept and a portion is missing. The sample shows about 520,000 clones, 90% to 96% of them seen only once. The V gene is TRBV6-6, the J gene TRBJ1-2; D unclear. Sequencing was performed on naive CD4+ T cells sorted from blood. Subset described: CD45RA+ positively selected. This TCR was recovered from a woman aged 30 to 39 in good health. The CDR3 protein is CASKDRVLGDYGYTF. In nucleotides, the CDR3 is TGTGCCAGCAAAGACCGGGTCCTCGGGGACTATGGCTACACCTTC.